Presented here are 5 T cell receptor beta chains from one specimen sequenced in a study of graft-versus-host responses after intestinal transplantation. No cognate antigen is known for these TCRs. Clones were sequenced by immunoSEQ multiplex PCR, and TCRdb holds only the in-frame ones, with some missing. The sample has approximately 82,000 clones, approximately 95% seen once. The material was unstimulated CD8+ T cells sorted from spleen or lymph node cells, obtained before transplant. These receptor sequences come from a human donor who was the organ donor for an intestinal transplant.

Points on this clone: One end of the junction is discordant with germline, which a read error may explain. The rearrangement joins TRBV2 to TRBJ2-5, with a tentative D call TRBD2 (5 bases). CDR3 length equals 14 residues. Germline-derived CDR1 and CDR2 are SNHLY and FYNNEI. The DNA for the CDR3 is TGTGCCAGCAGTGAAGGACTACCAGAAGAGACCCGGTACTTC. Encoded protein: CASSEGLPEETRYF. The whole variable domain, remainder taken from reference TRBV2 and TRBJ2-5, is EPEVTQTPSHQVTQMGQEVILRCVPISNHLYFYWYRQILGQKVEFLVSFYNNEISEKSEIFDDQFSVERPDGSNFTLKIRSTKLEDSAMYFCASSEGLPEETRYFGPGTRLLVL.

The chain uses TRBV7-9 and TRBJ2-1; a possible D gene is TRBD2 (6 bases). The CDR3 length is 17 residues. V lost 5 bases and J 3 bases, leaving 20 bases between the germline ends. Germline V CDR1 and CDR2: SEHNR, FQNEAQ (reference sequence). CDR3 amino acids: CASSLGWEAGSYNEQFF. For the CDR3, the DNA is TGTGCCAGCAGCCTGGGGTGGGAGGCGGGGAGCTACAATGAGCAGTTCTTC.

The rearrangement joins TRBV4-2 to TRBJ1-2; unclear D gene. V lost 4 bases and J lost 5, with 14 bases in between. The CDR3 is made up of 14 amino acids. Germline V lookup: CDR1 LGHNA, CDR2 YNFKEQ. CDR3 region: CASSPDRGGYGYTF. The CDR3 coding sequence is TGTGCCAGCAGCCCGGATCGGGGAGGATATGGCTACACCTTC.

The rearrangement links TRBV7-9 to TRBJ2-7; D is possibly TRBD2 (5 bases). Trimming took off 5 bases at V and 0 bases at J, with 17 bases between the two ends. This CDR3 region has 16 residues. Germline CDR1 reads SEHNR; CDR2 reads FQNEAQ (reference sequence). The CDR3 region is CASSRSGGRYSYEQYF. In nucleotides, the CDR3 is TGTGCCAGCAGCCGATCGGGCGGGCGGTACTCCTACGAGCAGTACTTC. Together with reference TRBV7-9 and TRBJ2-7, the CDR3 gives the full variable domain: DTGVSQNPRHKITKRGQNVTFRCDPISEHNRLYWYRQTLGQGPEFLTYFQNEAQLEKSRLLSDRFSAERPKGSFSTLEIQRTEQGDSAMYLCASSRSGGRYSYEQYFGPGTRLTVT.

This sequence joins TRBV11-2 and TRBJ2-2; tentative D call: TRBD1 (5 bases). V lost 0 bases and J lost 11, with 13 bases in between. This CDR3 region has 14 residues. The germline CDR1 and CDR2 sequences are SGHAT and FQNNGV. CDR3 coding DNA: TGTGCCAGCAGCTTAGACGTTGGGCAGGGCGAGCTGTTTTTT. It specifies CASSLDVGQGELFF.